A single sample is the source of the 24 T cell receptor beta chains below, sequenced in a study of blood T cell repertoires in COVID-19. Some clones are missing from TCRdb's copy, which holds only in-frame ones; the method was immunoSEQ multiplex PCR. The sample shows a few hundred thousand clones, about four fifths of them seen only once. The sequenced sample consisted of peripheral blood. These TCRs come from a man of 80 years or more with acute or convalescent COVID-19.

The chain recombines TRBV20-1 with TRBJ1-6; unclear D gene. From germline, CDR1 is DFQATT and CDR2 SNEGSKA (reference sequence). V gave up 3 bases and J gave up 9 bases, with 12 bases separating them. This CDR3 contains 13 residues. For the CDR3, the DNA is TGCAGTGCTAGTGTTCCGGGAGGTTCACCCCTCCACTTT. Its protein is CSASVPGGSPLHF.

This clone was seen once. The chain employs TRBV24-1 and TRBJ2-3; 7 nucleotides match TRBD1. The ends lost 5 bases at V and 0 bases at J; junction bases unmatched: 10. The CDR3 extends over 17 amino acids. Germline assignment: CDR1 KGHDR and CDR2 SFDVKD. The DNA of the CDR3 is TGTGCCACCAGTGTGCAGGGGGTGTATTCTAGCACAGATACGCAGTATTTT. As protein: CATSVQGVYSSTDTQYF.

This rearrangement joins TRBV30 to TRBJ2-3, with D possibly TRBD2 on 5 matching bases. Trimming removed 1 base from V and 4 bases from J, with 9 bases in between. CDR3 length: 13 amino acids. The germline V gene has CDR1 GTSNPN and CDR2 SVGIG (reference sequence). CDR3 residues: CAWSGELADTQYF. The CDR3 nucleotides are TGTGCCTGGAGTGGGGAACTAGCAGATACGCAGTATTTT.

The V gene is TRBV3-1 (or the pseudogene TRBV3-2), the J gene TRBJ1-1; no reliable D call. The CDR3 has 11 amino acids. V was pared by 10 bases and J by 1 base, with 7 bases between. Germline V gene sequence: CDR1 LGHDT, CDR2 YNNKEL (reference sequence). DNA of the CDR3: TGTGCCACTCGTAGGAACACTGAAGCTTTCTTT. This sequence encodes CATRRNTEAFF.

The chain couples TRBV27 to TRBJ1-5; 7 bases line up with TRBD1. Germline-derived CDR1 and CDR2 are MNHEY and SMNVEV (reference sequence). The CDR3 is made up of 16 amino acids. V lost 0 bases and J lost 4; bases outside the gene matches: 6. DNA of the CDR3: TGTGCCAGCAGTTTATCCCCAGACAGGGCGAATCAGCCCCAGCATTTT. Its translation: CASSLSPDRANQPQHF.

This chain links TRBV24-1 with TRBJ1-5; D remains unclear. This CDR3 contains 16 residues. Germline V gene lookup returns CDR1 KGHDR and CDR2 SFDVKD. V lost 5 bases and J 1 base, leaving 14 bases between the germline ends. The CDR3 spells CATSAAGRGSNQPQHF. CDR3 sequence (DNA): TGTGCCACCAGTGCTGCTGGGCGCGGGAGCAATCAGCCCCAGCATTTT.

The CDR3 is CASSLESGVNTEAFF. In DNA, the CDR3 is TGTGCCAGCAGCTTGGAATCAGGGGTGAACACTGAAGCTTTCTTT. The gene calls are TRBV5-4 and TRBJ1-1, with D possibly matching TRBD1 (6 bases). CDR3 length: 15 amino acids. V lost 0 bases and J lost 0, with 9 bases in between. CDR1 and CDR2 (germline): SGHNT, YYREEE (reference sequence).

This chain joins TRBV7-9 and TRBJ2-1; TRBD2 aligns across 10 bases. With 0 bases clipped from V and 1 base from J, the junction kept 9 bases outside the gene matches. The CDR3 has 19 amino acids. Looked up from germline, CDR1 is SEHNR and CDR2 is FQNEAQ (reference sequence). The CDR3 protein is CASSLAGLAGEVSYNEQFF. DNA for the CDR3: TGTGCCAGCAGCTTAGCGGGCCTAGCGGGAGAGGTATCCTACAATGAGCAGTTCTTC.

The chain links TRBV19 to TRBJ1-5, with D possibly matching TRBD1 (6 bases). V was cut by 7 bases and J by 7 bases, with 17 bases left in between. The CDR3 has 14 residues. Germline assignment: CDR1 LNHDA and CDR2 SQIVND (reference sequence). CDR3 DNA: TGTGCCAGTACAGTGGGGGGGCTGGGGCAGCCCCAGCATTTT. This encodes CASTVGGLGQPQHF.

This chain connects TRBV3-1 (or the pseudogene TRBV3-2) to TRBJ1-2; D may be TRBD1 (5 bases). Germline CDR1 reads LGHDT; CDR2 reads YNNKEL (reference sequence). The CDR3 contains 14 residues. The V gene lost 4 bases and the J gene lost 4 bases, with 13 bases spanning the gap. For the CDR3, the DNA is TGTGCCAGCAGCCTAGAGATGGGGGGCTATGGCTACACCTTC. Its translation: CASSLEMGGYGYTF.

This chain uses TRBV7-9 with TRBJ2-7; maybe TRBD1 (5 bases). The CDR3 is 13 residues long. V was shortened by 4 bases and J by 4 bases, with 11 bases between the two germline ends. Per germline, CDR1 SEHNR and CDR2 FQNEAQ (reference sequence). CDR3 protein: CASSSAGFYEQYF. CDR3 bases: TGTGCCAGCAGCTCGGCAGGGTTTTACGAGCAGTACTTC.

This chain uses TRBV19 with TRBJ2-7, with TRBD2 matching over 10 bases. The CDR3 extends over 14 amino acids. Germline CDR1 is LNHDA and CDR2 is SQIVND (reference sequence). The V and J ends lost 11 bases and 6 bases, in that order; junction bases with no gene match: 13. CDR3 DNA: TGTGCCGCCAAGCAGCGGGAGGGCTCCGCCGAGCAGTACTTC. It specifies CAAKQREGSAEQYF.

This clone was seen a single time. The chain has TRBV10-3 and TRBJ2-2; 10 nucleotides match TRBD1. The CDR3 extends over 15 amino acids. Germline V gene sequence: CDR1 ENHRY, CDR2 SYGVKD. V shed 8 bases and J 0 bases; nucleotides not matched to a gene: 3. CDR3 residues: CAIGTGEANTGELFF. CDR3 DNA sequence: TGTGCCATCGGGACAGGGGAAGCGAACACCGGGGAGCTGTTTTTT.

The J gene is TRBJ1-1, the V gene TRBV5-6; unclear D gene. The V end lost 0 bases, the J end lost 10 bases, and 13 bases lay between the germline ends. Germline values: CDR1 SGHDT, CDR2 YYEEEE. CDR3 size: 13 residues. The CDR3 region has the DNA TGTGCCAGCAGCTTGGAGAGGCGGGCCCGAGCTTTCTTT. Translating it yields CASSLERRARAFF.

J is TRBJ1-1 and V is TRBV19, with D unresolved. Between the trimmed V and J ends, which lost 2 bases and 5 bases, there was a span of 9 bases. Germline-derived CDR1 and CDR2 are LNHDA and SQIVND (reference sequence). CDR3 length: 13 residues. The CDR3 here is CASSIFGGTEAFF. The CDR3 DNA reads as TGTGCCAGTAGTATATTCGGAGGGACTGAAGCTTTCTTT.

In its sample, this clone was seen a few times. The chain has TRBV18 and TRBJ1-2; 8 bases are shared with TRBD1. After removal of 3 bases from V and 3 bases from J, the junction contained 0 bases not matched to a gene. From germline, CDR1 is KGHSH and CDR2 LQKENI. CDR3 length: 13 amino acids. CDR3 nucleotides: TGTGCCAGCTCACCGGGACAGGACTATGGCTACACCTTC. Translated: CASSPGQDYGYTF.

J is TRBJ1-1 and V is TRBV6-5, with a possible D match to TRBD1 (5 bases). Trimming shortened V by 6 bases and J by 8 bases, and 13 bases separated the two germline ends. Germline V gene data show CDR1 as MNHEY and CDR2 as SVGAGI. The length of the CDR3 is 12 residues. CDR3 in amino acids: CASRTDSREAFF. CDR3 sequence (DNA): TGTGCCAGCAGGACAGACAGTCGGGAAGCTTTCTTT.

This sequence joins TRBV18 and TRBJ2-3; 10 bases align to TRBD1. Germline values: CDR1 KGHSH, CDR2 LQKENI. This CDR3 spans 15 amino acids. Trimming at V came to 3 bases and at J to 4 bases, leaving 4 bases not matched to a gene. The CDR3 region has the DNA TGTGCCAGCTCACCCGGGACAGGGGCGTCAGATACGCAGTATTTT. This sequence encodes CASSPGTGASDTQYF.

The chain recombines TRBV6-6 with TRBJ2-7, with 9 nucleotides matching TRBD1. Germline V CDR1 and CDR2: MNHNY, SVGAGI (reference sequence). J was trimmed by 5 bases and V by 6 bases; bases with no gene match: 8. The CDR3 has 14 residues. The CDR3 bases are TGTGCCAGCAGACACCGGGACAGGGTCAACGAGCAGTACTTC. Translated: CASRHRDRVNEQYF.

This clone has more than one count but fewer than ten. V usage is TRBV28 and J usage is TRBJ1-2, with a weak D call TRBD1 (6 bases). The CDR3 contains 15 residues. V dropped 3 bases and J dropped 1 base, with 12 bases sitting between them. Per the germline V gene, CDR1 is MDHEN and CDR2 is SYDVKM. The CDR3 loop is CASSFGIGGNYGYTF. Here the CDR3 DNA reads TGTGCCAGCAGTTTCGGCATAGGGGGTAACTATGGCTACACCTTC.

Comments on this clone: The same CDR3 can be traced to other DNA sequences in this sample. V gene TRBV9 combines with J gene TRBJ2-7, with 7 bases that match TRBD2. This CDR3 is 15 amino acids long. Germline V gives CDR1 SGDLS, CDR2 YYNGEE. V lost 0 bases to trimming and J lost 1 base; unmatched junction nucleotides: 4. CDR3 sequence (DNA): TGTGCCAGCAGCGTAGGACCTAGCGGTTCCTACGAGCAGTACTTC. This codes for CASSVGPSGSYEQYF.

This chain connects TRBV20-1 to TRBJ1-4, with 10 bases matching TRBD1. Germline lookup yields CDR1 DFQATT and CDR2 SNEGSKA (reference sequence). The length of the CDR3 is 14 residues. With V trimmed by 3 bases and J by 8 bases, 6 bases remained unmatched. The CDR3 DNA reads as TGCAGTGCTAGTAGACAGGGGGCGCGGGAAAAACTGTTTTTT. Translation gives CSASRQGAREKLFF.

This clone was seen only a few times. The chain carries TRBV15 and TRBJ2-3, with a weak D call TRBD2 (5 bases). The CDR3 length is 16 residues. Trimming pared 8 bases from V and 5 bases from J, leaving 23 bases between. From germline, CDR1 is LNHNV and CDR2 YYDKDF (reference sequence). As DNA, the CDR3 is TGTGCCACCGGGGAGACACGGCACTCCTGGGGAGATACGCAGTATTTT. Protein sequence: CATGETRHSWGDTQYF.

The CDR3 spells CSAMVANYGYTF. DNA of the CDR3: TGCAGCGCTATGGTAGCTAACTATGGCTACACCTTC. The rearrangement joins TRBV29-1 to TRBJ1-2; the D is unclear. Per germline, CDR1 SQVTM and CDR2 ANQGSEA. This CDR3 is 12 amino acids long. Trimming pared 7 bases from V and 0 bases from J, leaving 9 bases between.